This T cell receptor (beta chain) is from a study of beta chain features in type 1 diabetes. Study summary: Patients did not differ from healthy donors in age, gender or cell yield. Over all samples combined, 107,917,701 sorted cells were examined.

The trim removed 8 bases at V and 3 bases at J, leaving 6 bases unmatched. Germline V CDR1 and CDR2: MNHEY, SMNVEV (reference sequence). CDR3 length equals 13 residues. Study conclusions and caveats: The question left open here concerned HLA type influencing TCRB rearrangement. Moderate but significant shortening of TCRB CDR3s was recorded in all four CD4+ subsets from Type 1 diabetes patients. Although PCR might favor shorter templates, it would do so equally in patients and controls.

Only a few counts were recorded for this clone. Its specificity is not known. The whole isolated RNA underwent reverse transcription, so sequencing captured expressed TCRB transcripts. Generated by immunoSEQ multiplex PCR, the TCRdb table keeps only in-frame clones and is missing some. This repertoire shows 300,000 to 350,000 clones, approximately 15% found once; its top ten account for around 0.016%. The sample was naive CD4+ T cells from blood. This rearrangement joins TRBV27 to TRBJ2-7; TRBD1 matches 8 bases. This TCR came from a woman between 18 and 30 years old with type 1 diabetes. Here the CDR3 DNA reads TGTGCCAGCGGCAGAACAGGGGGCTACGAGCAGTACGTC. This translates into CASGRTGGYEQYV.